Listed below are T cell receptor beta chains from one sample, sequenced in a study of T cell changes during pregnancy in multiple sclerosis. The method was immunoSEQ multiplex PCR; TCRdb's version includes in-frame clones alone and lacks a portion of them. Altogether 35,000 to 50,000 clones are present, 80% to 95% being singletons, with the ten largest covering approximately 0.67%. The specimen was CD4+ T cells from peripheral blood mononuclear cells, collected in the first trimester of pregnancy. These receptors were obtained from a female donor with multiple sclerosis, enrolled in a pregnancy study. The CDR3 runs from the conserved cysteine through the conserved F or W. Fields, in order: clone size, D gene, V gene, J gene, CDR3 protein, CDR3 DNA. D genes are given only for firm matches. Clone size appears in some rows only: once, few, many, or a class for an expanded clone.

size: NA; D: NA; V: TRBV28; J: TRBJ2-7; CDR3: CASSLTAVHEQYF; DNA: TGTGCCAGCAGTTTGACGGCGGTCCACGAGCAGTACTTC
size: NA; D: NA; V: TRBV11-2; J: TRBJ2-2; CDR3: CASIPGTPGELFF; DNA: TGTGCCAGCATCCCCGGGACACCCGGGGAGCTGTTTTTT
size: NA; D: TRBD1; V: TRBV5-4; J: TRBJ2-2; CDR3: CASSGSTGAGSTGELFF; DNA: TGTGCCAGCAGCGGCTCGACAGGGGCGGGGAGCACCGGGGAGCTGTTTTTT
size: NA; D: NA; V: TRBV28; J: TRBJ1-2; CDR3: CASSPLSGQAGYTF; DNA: TGTGCCAGCAGTCCCCTTTCGGGACAAGCTGGCTACACCTTC
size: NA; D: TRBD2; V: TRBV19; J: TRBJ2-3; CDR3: CASTGTSDTDTQYF; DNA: TGTGCCAGTACGGGGACTAGCGACACAGATACGCAGTATTTT
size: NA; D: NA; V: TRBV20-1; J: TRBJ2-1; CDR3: CSASAHDEQFF; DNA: TGCAGTGCTTCCGCACATGATGAGCAGTTCTTC
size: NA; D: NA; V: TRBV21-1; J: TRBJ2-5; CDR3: CASSNPFNQETQYF; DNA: TGTGCCAGCAGCAACCCCTTTAACCAAGAGACCCAGTACTTC
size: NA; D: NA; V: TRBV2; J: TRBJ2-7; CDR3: CASSVRDEQYF; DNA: TGTGCCAGCAGTGTGAGGGACGAGCAGTACTTC
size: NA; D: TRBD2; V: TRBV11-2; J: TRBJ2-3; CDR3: CASSKRLAGVWADTQYF; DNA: TGTGCCAGCAGCAAACGACTAGCGGGAGTTTGGGCAGATACGCAGTATTTT
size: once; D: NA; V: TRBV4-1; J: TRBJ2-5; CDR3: CASSHSGAREETQYF; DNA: TGCGCCAGCAGCCACTCAGGAGCGAGGGAAGAGACCCAGTACTTC
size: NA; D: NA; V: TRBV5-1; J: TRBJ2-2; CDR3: CASSLTGKNTGELFF; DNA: TGCGCCAGCAGCTTAACGGGGAAAAACACCGGGGAGCTGTTTTTT
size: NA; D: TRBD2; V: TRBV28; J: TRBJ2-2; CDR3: CASSLTSGRPGELFF; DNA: TGTGCCAGCAGCCTGACTAGCGGGAGACCCGGGGAGCTGTTTTTT
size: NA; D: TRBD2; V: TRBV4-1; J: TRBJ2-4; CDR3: CASSHRSSGRSGDIQYF; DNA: TGCGCCAGCAGCCATAGGTCTAGCGGGAGGTCGGGAGACATTCAGTACTTC
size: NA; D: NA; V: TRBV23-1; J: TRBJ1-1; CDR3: CASSLQSEAFF; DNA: TGCGCCAGCAGTCTCCAGTCTGAAGCTTTCTTT
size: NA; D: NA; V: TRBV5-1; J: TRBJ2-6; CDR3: CASRGRESPGANVLTF; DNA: TGCGCCAGCAGAGGTCGGGAGTCTCCTGGGGCCAACGTCCTGACTTTC
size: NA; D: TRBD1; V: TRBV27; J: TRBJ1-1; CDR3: CASSLLGTVRMRVHTEAFF; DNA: TGTGCCAGCAGTTTATTGGGGACAGTGAGGATGAGGGTGCACACTGAAGCTTTCTTT
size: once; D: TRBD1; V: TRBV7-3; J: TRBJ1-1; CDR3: CASSSGTGNTEAFF; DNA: TGTGCCAGCAGCTCCGGGACAGGCAACACTGAAGCTTTCTTT
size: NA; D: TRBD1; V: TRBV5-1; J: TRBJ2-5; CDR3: CASSLGPGQRQETQYF; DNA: TGCGCCAGCAGCTTGGGACCGGGACAGAGGCAAGAGACCCAGTACTTC
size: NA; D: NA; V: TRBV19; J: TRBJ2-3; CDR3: CASSLYPRGLAPRTDTQYF; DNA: TGTGCCAGTAGCCTTTATCCACGTGGGCTGGCCCCACGCACAGATACGCAGTATTTT
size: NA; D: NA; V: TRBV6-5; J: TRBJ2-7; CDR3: CASSRETTGREQYF; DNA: TGTGCCAGCAGCCGAGAGACGACAGGTCGCGAGCAGTACTTC
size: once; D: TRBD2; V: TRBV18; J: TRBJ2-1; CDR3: CASSGLDGRASNEQFF; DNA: TGTGCCAGCTCAGGCCTTGACGGGAGGGCCAGCAATGAGCAGTTCTTC
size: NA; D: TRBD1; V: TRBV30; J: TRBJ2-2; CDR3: CAWSGTGTGELFF; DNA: TGTGCCTGGAGTGGGACAGGCACCGGGGAGCTGTTTTTT
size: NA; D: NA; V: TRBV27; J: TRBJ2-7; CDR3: CASSEQGYEQYF; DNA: TGTGCCAGCAGCGAACAGGGCTACGAGCAGTACTTC
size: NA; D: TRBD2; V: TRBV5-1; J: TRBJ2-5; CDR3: CASSLGAGAQETQYF; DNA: TGCGCCAGCAGCTTGGGGGCGGGAGCCCAAGAGACCCAGTACTTC
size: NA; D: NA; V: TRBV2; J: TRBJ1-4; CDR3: CASSPTGLRNEKLFF; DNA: TGTGCCAGCAGCCCCACCGGTTTGCGGAATGAAAAACTGTTTTTT
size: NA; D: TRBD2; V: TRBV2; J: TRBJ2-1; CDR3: CASKERLAGEQFF; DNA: TGTGCCAGCAAGGAACGACTAGCCGGCGAGCAGTTCTTC
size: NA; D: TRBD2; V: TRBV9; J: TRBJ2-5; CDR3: CASSVEISGTLETQYF; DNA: TGTGCCAGCAGCGTAGAAATTAGCGGGACTCTAGAGACCCAGTACTTC
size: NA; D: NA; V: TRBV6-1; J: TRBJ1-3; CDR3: CASSESMADLAGNTIYF; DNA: TGTGCCAGCAGTGAAAGCATGGCGGATCTTGCTGGAAACACCATATATTTT
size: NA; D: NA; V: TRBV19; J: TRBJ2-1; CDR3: CASSSGHKASNEQFF; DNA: TGTGCCAGTAGTTCTGGACATAAGGCGTCCAATGAGCAGTTCTTC
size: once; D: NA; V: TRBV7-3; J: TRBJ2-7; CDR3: CASSLTHQGRGYEQYF; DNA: TGTGCCAGCAGCTTAACTCATCAGGGTCGAGGATACGAGCAGTACTTC
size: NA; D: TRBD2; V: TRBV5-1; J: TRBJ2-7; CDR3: CASSFGRMTSGSGEQYF; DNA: TGCGCCAGCAGCTTTGGGCGGATGACTAGCGGGAGCGGCGAGCAGTACTTC
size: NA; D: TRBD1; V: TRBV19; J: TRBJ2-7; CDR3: CASTPRWDRGTYEQYF; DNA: TGTGCCAGTACTCCTAGGTGGGACAGGGGAACCTACGAGCAGTACTTC
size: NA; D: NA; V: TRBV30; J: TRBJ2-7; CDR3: CAWSVSGGAGEQYF; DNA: TGTGCCTGGAGTGTATCCGGAGGGGCGGGCGAGCAGTACTTC
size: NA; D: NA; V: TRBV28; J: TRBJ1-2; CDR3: CASSSLEGTGGYTF; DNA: TGTGCCAGCAGTTCCCTAGAGGGAACGGGTGGCTACACCTTC
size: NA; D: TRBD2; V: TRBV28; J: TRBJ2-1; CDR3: CASSLSGLGLAASGFVYEQFF; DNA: TGTGCCAGCAGTTTAAGTGGGTTGGGACTAGCGGCCTCAGGTTTTGTGTATGAGCAGTTCTTC
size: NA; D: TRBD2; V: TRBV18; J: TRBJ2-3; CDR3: CASSRGTSGNADTQYF; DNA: TGTGCCAGCTCAAGGGGGACTAGCGGGAACGCAGATACGCAGTATTTT
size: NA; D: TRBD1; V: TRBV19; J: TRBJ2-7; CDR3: CASSISTGSYEQYF; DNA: TGTGCCAGTAGTATCTCGACAGGGTCCTACGAGCAGTACTTC
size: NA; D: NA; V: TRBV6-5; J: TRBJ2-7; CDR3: CASSYTPPRGEQYF; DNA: TGTGCCAGCAGTTACACCCCTCCCCGGGGCGAGCAGTACTTC
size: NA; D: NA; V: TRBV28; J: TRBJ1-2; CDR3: CASSPGTPRNYGYTF; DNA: TGTGCCAGCAGTCCCGGGACACCGAGGAACTATGGCTACACCTTC
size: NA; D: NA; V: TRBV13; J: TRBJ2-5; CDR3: CASSEERVAGSETQYF; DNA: TGTGCCAGCAGCGAAGAAAGGGTGGCGGGATCTGAGACCCAGTACTTC
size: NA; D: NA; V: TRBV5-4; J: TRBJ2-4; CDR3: CASSSGGVKNIQYF; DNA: TGTGCCAGCAGCTCCGGCGGGGTAAAAAACATTCAGTACTTC
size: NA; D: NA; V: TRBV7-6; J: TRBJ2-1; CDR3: CASSVLSGRRRDEQFF; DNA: TGTGCCAGCAGCGTACTTTCAGGACGTAGGAGGGATGAGCAGTTCTTC
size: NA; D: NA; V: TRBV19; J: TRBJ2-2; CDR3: CASKNPQTGPGELFF; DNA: TGTGCCAGTAAAAACCCGCAGACAGGTCCCGGGGAGCTGTTTTTT
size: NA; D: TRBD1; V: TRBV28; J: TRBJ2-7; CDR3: CASNTVRTGGPYEQYF; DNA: TGTGCCAGCAACACTGTCCGGACAGGGGGTCCCTACGAGCAGTACTTC
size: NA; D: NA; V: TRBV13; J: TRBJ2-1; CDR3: CASSSYRSGRVLGEQFF; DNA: TGTGCCAGCAGCTCCTATAGGAGTGGTCGAGTTCTCGGTGAGCAGTTCTTC
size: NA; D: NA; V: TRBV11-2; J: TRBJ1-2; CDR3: CASSLGSGNYGYTF; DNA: TGTGCCAGCAGCTTAGGGTCAGGAAACTATGGCTACACCTTC
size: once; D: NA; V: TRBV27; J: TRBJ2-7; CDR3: CASSLFPVPISYEQYF; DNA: TGTGCCAGCAGTTTATTCCCGGTCCCGATCTCCTACGAGCAGTACTTC
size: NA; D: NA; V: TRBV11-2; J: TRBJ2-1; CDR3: CASSLGFGNRESNEQFF; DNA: TGTGCCAGCAGCTTAGGTTTCGGGAACAGGGAGAGCAATGAGCAGTTCTTC
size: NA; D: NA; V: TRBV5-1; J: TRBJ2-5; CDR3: CATPTESRETQYF; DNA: TGCGCCACCCCGACAGAGTCTAGGGAGACCCAGTACTTC
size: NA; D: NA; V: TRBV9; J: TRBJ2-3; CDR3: CASSVGGIPGTDTQYF; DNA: TGTGCCAGCAGCGTAGGAGGAATCCCGGGCACAGATACGCAGTATTTT
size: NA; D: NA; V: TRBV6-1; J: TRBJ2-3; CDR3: CASSEGADLYTDTQYF; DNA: TGTGCCAGCAGTGAAGGGGCAGATCTGTACACAGATACGCAGTATTTT
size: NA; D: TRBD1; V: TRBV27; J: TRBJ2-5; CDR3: CASRALRTGGVETQYF; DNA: TGTGCCAGCAGGGCTTTACGGACAGGAGGTGTGGAGACCCAGTACTTC
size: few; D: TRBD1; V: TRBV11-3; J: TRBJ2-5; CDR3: CASSLGQGSSETQYF; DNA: TGTGCCAGCAGCTTAGGACAGGGATCCTCAGAGACCCAGTACTTC
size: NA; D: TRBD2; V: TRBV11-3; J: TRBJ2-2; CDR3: CASSSGLAAGELFF; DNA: TGTGCCAGCAGCTCGGGACTAGCGGCGGGGGAGCTGTTTTTT
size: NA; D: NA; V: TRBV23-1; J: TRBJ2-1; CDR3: CASSQVVTDNEQFF; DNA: TGCGCCAGCAGTCAGGTCGTGACAGACAATGAGCAGTTCTTC